The 21 T cell receptor beta chains below all came from one sample that was sequenced in a study of shared clonotypes between healthy human individuals. Clones were sequenced by immunoSEQ multiplex PCR, and TCRdb holds only the in-frame ones, with some missing. The sample lists 640,000 or so clones; roughly 78% were seen once. Specimen: memory CD4+ T cells sorted from blood. Described subset: CD45RA-negative fraction. Every receptor here comes from a woman under 40 in good health.

As concerns this clone: Other DNA sequences of this sample code for an identical CDR3. The chain recombines TRBV18 with TRBJ2-7; 11 nucleotides match TRBD2. The CDR3 is 14 residues long. Germline CDR1 and CDR2: KGHSH and LQKENI. V gave up 5 bases and J gave up 3 bases; unmatched junction bases: 3. In nucleotides, the CDR3 is TGTGCCAGCTCAAGTACTAGCGGGAGCTACGAGCAGTACTTC. This encodes CASSSTSGSYEQYF.

The V gene is TRBV7-9, the J gene TRBJ1-1; maybe TRBD1 (6 bases). This CDR3 is built from 11 residues. Germline values: CDR1 SEHNR, CDR2 FQNEAQ (reference sequence). Trimming shortened V by 5 bases and J by 8 bases, and 9 bases separated the two germline ends. The CDR3 region has the DNA TGTGCCAGCAGCCCCGGACAGGAAGCTTTCTTT. Translating it yields CASSPGQEAFF.

The rearrangement uses TRBV2 and TRBJ1-4; no definite D call. The CDR3 is 15 residues long. Trimming took 2 bases from V and 2 from J, leaving 9 bases between them. Germline-derived CDR1 and CDR2 are SNHLY and FYNNEI. The chain's CDR3 is CASSELGSTNEKLFF. The CDR3, as DNA: TGTGCCAGCAGTGAATTGGGGTCCACTAATGAAAAACTGTTTTTT.

The chain employs TRBV6-6 and TRBJ2-7; the match to TRBD1 covers 10 bases. This CDR3 region has 15 residues. V shed 2 bases, J shed 1 base, and the junction held 2 bases outside the gene matches. The germline V gene has CDR1 MNHNY and CDR2 SVGAGI (reference sequence). The CDR3 DNA is TGTGCCAGCAGTTACGGGACAGGGGTTTCCTACGAGCAGTACTTC. Encoded protein: CASSYGTGVSYEQYF.

This clone has ten or more counts. The same CDR3 can be traced to other DNA sequences in this sample. V is TRBV18 and J is TRBJ1-5, with TRBD1 identical over 9 bases. This CDR3 contains 14 residues. Trimming took 6 bases from V and 4 from J; bases not matched to a gene: 4. Germline assignment: CDR1 KGHSH and CDR2 LQKENI. CDR3 coding DNA: TGTGCCAGCTCTCCGACAGGGGGGAATCAGCCCCAGCATTTT. As protein: CASSPTGGNQPQHF.

The chain combines TRBV7-7 with TRBJ2-3; D remains ambiguous. Per germline, CDR1 SSHAT and CDR2 FNYEAQ (reference sequence). The CDR3 spans 15 residues. Trimming removed 3 bases at V and 0 bases at J, with 10 bases between. CDR3 in DNA: TGTGCCAGCAGCTTGGGCAGCCTGAGCACAGATACGCAGTATTTT. This codes for CASSLGSLSTDTQYF.

This clone was found a few times. J is TRBJ1-1 and V is TRBV27; weak D call: TRBD1 (6 bases). Between the trimmed V and J ends, which lost 8 bases and 2 bases, there was a span of 12 bases. CDR1 and CDR2 from the germline V gene are MNHEY and SMNVEV (reference sequence). CDR3 length: 13 residues. The CDR3 protein is CASSQGINTEAFF. Here the CDR3 DNA reads TGTGCCAGCTCCCAGGGGATAAACACTGAAGCTTTCTTT.

The chain combines TRBV19 with TRBJ1-6; TRBD1 matches 9 bases. With 2 bases clipped from V and 7 bases from J, the junction kept 9 bases outside the gene matches. The CDR3 sequence is 17 residues long. Germline V gene data show CDR1 as LNHDA and CDR2 as SQIVND (reference sequence). The CDR3 spells CASSIRRDRGGNSPLHF. In DNA form, the CDR3 reads TGTGCCAGTAGTATAAGGCGCGACAGGGGGGGAAATTCACCCCTCCACTTT.

The table lists this clone with a few counts. Here the CDR3 reads CASSQSGQYQETQYF. DNA of the CDR3: TGTGCCAGCTCCCAAAGCGGACAGTACCAAGAGACCCAGTACTTC. The chain combines TRBV18 with TRBJ2-5; weak D call: TRBD1 (6 bases). CDR3 length: 15 residues. Germline CDR1 is KGHSH and CDR2 is LQKENI. V was trimmed by 6 bases and J by 0 bases, leaving 14 bases between them.

The chain is built from TRBV5-4 and TRBJ2-2; 10 bases align to TRBD2. The CDR3 totals 16 residues. J was trimmed by 7 bases and V by 1 base; bases with no gene match: 7. The germline V gene encodes CDR1 SGHNT and CDR2 YYREEE (reference sequence). In nucleotides, the CDR3 is TGTGCCAGCAGCTTGCCTAGCGGGAGAATCGGCGGGGAGCTGTTTTTT. Translation gives CASSLPSGRIGGELFF.

The chain links TRBV7-2 to TRBJ1-5, with unresolved D. CDR3 size: 12 residues. Germline V gives CDR1 SGHTA, CDR2 FQGNSA. V was cut by 4 bases and J by 9 bases, with 10 bases left in between. Here the CDR3 reads CASSSEGRPQHF. For the CDR3, the DNA is TGTGCCAGCAGCTCCGAGGGTCGGCCCCAGCATTTT.

This rearrangement joins TRBV19 to TRBJ2-1; D perhaps matches TRBD1 (6 bases). CDR1 and CDR2 from the germline V gene are LNHDA and SQIVND (reference sequence). The germline V and J ends were trimmed by 5 bases and 6 bases, with 14 bases remaining between them. The CDR3 sequence is 14 residues long. The CDR3 reads CASSSGTIVNEQFF. The CDR3 DNA reads as TGTGCCAGTAGTTCCGGGACAATCGTCAATGAGCAGTTCTTC.

This clone was seen more than once but under ten times. J is TRBJ2-5 and V is TRBV27; D is possibly TRBD2 (6 bases). There are 15 residues in the CDR3. Trimming removed 2 bases from V and 0 bases from J, with 10 bases in between. Germline V gene sequence: CDR1 MNHEY, CDR2 SMNVEV (reference sequence). CDR3 DNA: TGTGCCAGCAGTTTAGAGGCGGGGTACCAAGAGACCCAGTACTTC. Its translation is CASSLEAGYQETQYF.

The chain employs TRBV11-2 and TRBJ1-2; the D is unclear. Between the trimmed V and J ends, which lost 0 bases and 8 bases, there was a span of 13 bases. This CDR3 has 14 residues. Germline CDR1 SGHAT, CDR2 FQNNGV. CDR3 bases: TGTGCCAGCAGCTTAGATACCAGAACACACGGCTACACCTTC. Translated, it gives CASSLDTRTHGYTF.

This clone has a handful of counts. The CDR3 nucleotides read TGCGCCAGCAGCCTCCGACCGACAGACGAACGGACTGAAGCTTTCTTT. This gives the protein CASSLRPTDERTEAFF. The J gene is TRBJ1-1, the V gene TRBV5-1, with a possible D match to TRBD1 (5 bases). The CDR3 is made up of 16 amino acids. The germline V gene encodes CDR1 SGHRS and CDR2 YFSETQ. V dropped 4 bases and J dropped 5 bases, with 21 bases sitting between them.

V usage is TRBV7-2 and J usage is TRBJ2-1, with 11 nucleotides matching TRBD2. Looked up from germline, CDR1 is SGHTA and CDR2 is FQGNSA. V lost 3 bases and J lost 3; bases outside the gene matches: 1. The CDR3 is made up of 15 amino acids. The CDR3 coding sequence is TGTGCCAGCAGCTTGACTAGCGGGAACTACAATGAGCAGTTCTTC. This codes for CASSLTSGNYNEQFF.

The chain is built from TRBV9 and TRBJ1-6; a possible D gene is TRBD1 (5 bases). Germline lookup yields CDR1 SGDLS and CDR2 YYNGEE. V lost 2 bases and J lost 0, with 9 bases in between. The CDR3 sequence is 16 residues long. The CDR3 is CASSVGGDSYNSPLHF. DNA for the CDR3: TGTGCCAGCAGCGTGGGAGGGGACTCCTATAATTCACCCCTCCACTTT.

The chain joins TRBV27 to TRBJ2-6; D gene ambiguous. The CDR3 covers 14 residues. V lost 6 bases and J 3 bases, leaving 9 bases between the germline ends. Germline V gene data show CDR1 as MNHEY and CDR2 as SMNVEV (reference sequence). CDR3 amino acids: CASSLQSGANVLTF. CDR3 nucleotides: TGTGCCAGCAGCCTTCAGAGTGGGGCCAACGTCCTGACTTTC.

This chain connects TRBV6-1 to TRBJ1-4, with TRBD1 as a possible D gene (6 bases). Germline CDR1 MNHNS, CDR2 SASEGT. Between the trimmed V and J ends, which lost 4 bases and 8 bases, there was a span of 17 bases. This CDR3 contains 15 residues. CDR3 region: CASSGNKGGGEKLFF. The CDR3 DNA reads as TGTGCCAGCAGTGGTAATAAGGGTGGGGGCGAAAAACTGTTTTTT.

This clone was observed a few times. The rearrangement links TRBV19 to TRBJ2-2; tentatively, D is TRBD2 (6 bases). Deletions cut 9 bases from V and 6 bases from J, with 14 bases between. This CDR3 has 13 residues. Germline values: CDR1 LNHDA, CDR2 SQIVND (reference sequence). This CDR3 is CASMSGAAGELFF. CDR3 nucleotides: TGTGCCAGCATGTCGGGAGCGGCCGGGGAGCTGTTTTTT. Looking up the rest from reference TRBV19 and TRBJ2-2 gives the full variable domain: DGGITQSPKYLFRKEGQNVTLSCEQNLNHDAMYWYRQDPGQGLRLIYYSQIVNDFQKGDIAEGYSVSREKKESFPLTVTSAQKNPTAFYLCASMSGAAGELFFGEGSRLTVL.

The genes are TRBV30 and TRBJ1-1; D not resolved. This CDR3 has 13 amino acids. V lost 2 bases and J lost 4, with 11 bases in between. Germline V gene sequence: CDR1 GTSNPN, CDR2 SVGIG (reference sequence). The CDR3: CAWSPRWGTEAFF. CDR3 coding DNA: TGTGCCTGGAGTCCCCGGTGGGGCACTGAAGCTTTCTTT.